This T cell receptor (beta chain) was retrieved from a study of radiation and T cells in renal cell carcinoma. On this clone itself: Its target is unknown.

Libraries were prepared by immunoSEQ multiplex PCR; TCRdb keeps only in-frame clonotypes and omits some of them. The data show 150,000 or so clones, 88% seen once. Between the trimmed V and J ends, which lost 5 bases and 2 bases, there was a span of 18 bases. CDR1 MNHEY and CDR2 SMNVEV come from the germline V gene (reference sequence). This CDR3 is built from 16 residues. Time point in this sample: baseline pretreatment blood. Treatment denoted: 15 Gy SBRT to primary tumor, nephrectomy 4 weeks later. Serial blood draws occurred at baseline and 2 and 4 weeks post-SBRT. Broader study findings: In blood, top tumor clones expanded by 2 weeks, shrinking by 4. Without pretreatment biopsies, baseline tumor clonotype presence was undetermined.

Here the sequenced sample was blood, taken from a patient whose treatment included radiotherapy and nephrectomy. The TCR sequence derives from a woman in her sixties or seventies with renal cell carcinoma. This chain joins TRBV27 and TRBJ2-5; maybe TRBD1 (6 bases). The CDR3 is CASSRNLDSLQETQYF. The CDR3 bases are TGTGCCAGCAGTAGGAACTTGGACAGCCTTCAAGAGACCCAGTACTTC.